The rows below give T cell receptor beta chains drawn from one sample of a study of blood T cell repertoires in COVID-19. Repertoires were generated with immunoSEQ multiplex PCR, while TCRdb's copy carries only in-frame clones and drops some. In the table there are under 100,000 clones, around 87% of which are singletons. Sequenced material: peripheral blood. The receptors come from a human donor in a cohort sampled during active COVID-19. The CDR3 runs from the conserved cysteine through the conserved F or W. A D gene is named only where the DNA matches it firmly. Rows give clone size only sometimes, using once, few, many, or a class for an expanded clone.

V gene	J gene	D gene	clone size	CDR3 DNA	CDR3 protein
TRBV3-1/TRBV3-2	TRBJ1-3	TRBD1	-	TGTGCCAGCAGCCGGACAGGGGCCGGAAACACCATATATTTT	CASSRTGAGNTIYF
TRBV7-2	TRBJ2-1	TRBD1	-	TGTGCCAGCAGCTCCGACAGGGGGGGCAATGAGCAGTTCTTC	CASSSDRGGNEQFF
TRBV3-1/TRBV3-2	TRBJ2-7	TRBD1	-	TGTGCCAGCAGTCACTCCGACAGGGTTCACGAGCAGTACTTC	CASSHSDRVHEQYF
TRBV7-9	TRBJ1-3	TRBD1	-	TGTGCCAGCAGCCGCACAGGGGGGCCTGGAAACACCATATATTTT	CASSRTGGPGNTIYF
TRBV25-1	TRBJ1-2	-	-	TGTGCCAGCAGTGAAGAAGGGGGACCCGTGGGCTACACCTTC	CASSEEGGPVGYTF
TRBV7-2	TRBJ1-6	-	-	TGTGCCAGCACTTTAGCGTTGGGGGCGGGAGATTCACCCCTCCACTTT	CASTLALGAGDSPLHF
TRBV3-1/TRBV3-2	TRBJ1-5	-	-	TGTGCCAGCAGCCAAGAGAGGAATCAGCCCCAGCATTTT	CASSQERNQPQHF
TRBV5-6	TRBJ1-5	TRBD1	few	TGTGCCAGCAGCCGGACAGGACCCAATCAGCCCCAGCATTTT	CASSRTGPNQPQHF
TRBV9	TRBJ2-2	-	-	TGTGCCAGCAGCGTACAGGGAAGAGACACCGGGGAGCTGTTTTTT	CASSVQGRDTGELFF
TRBV18	TRBJ2-2	-	-	TGTGCCAGCTCACCCCGGGATTGGACAGCGACAAACACCGGGGAGCTGTTTTTT	CASSPRDWTATNTGELFF
TRBV6-5	TRBJ1-1	TRBD1	-	TGTGCCAGCACCATGGGAGGACAGGGAGGGGCTGAAGCTTTCTTT	CASTMGGQGGAEAFF
TRBV4-2	TRBJ1-5	TRBD1	-	TGTGCCAGCAGCCCAGGGACAGGGGGACAGCCCCAGCATTTT	CASSPGTGGQPQHF
TRBV5-8	TRBJ1-2	-	-	TGTGCCAGCAGCTTGGACAGCTATGGCTACACCTTC	CASSLDSYGYTF
TRBV6-2/TRBV6-3	TRBJ2-3	TRBD2	-	TGTGCCAGCAGCCCTAGCGGGGGGGCGGTAGATACGCAGTATTTT	CASSPSGGAVDTQYF
TRBV2	TRBJ1-6	-	-	TGTGCCAGCACGCCGGACAGTGGATCACCCCTCCACTTT	CASTPDSGSPLHF
TRBV27	TRBJ2-7	-	-	TGTGCCAGCAGCCCCACTGGGCTCTACGAGCAGTACTTC	CASSPTGLYEQYF
TRBV5-6	TRBJ1-6	-	few	TGTGCCAGCAGCCCGGGCGGGACGGATTATAATTCACCCCTCCACTTT	CASSPGGTDYNSPLHF
TRBV5-1	TRBJ1-6	-	-	TGCGCCAGCAGCCGGGATGGACAGCCGATTAATTCACCCCTCCACTTT	CASSRDGQPINSPLHF
TRBV19	TRBJ1-1	-	-	TGTGCCAGTAGTAATAGCGTCACTGAAGCTTTCTTT	CASSNSVTEAFF
TRBV6-6	TRBJ1-5	TRBD1	-	TGTGCCAGCAGTTCCATGACAGGGGCACAGAATCAGCCCCAGCATTTT	CASSSMTGAQNQPQHF
TRBV19	TRBJ1-5	-	-	TGTGCCAGTAGTATAGATCTCATCGCAGGGGGCAATCAGCCCCAGCATTTT	CASSIDLIAGGNQPQHF
TRBV3-1/TRBV3-2	TRBJ1-5	-	-	TGTGCCAGCAGCTACGGGGACAAGCAGCCCCAGCATTTT	CASSYGDKQPQHF
TRBV15	TRBJ1-2	-	-	TGTGCCACCAGCAGAGATATTACAGCTAACTATGGCTACACCTTC	CATSRDITANYGYTF
TRBV3-1/TRBV3-2	TRBJ2-5	-	-	TGTGCCAGCAGCCAAGACCCCGGGAAAGAGACCCAGTACTTC	CASSQDPGKETQYF
TRBV19	TRBJ2-7	-	-	TGTGCCAGTAGTATTGGGCACTCCTACGAGCAGTACTTC	CASSIGHSYEQYF
TRBV5-6	TRBJ1-5	-	-	TGTGCCAGCAGCTTGGACGGGTTTCATAGCAATCAGCCCCAGCATTTT	CASSLDGFHSNQPQHF
TRBV13	TRBJ2-5	TRBD1	-	TGTGCCAGCAGCGGGGACAGGGGCAGGGAGACCCAGTACTTC	CASSGDRGRETQYF
TRBV12-3/TRBV12-4	TRBJ2-2	-	-	TGTGCCAGCAGTGGGCCCAACACCGGGGAGCTGTTTTTT	CASSGPNTGELFF
TRBV30	TRBJ2-2	-	-	TGTGCCTGGAGTGTAGAAGCCCCCGGGGAGCTGTTTTTT	CAWSVEAPGELFF
TRBV6-5	TRBJ2-7	TRBD1	-	TGTGCCAGCAGTTCCGGGACAGCCTCCTACGAGCAGTACTTC	CASSSGTASYEQYF
TRBV6-5	TRBJ2-1	-	-	TGTGCCAGCACCCCGGTCGTCAATGAGCAGTTCTTC	CASTPVVNEQFF
TRBV28	TRBJ1-2	-	-	TGTGCCAGCTGGGGCCAGGGCTCCTATGGCTACACCTTC	CASWGQGSYGYTF
TRBV9	TRBJ1-1	-	-	TGTGCCAGCAGCGCCCGAGCAACAGGCCTTAACACTGAAGCTTTCTTT	CASSARATGLNTEAFF
TRBV11-2	TRBJ1-1	-	-	TGTGCCAGCAGCTTAGCATCGGGAACTGAAGCTTTCTTT	CASSLASGTEAFF
TRBV19	TRBJ1-4	TRBD1	-	TGTGCCAGTAGTCCTCGGACAGGGCAGAATGAAAAACTGTTTTTT	CASSPRTGQNEKLFF
TRBV5-4	TRBJ1-2	-	few	TGTGCCAGCAGCAGACAGGACTCCAATGGCTACACCTTC	CASSRQDSNGYTF
TRBV28	TRBJ1-2	-	-	TGTGCCAGCAGCCCAGGGGCACTGGATGGCTACACCTTC	CASSPGALDGYTF
TRBV27	TRBJ2-3	TRBD2	-	TGTGCCAGCAGTTCCCCCCACCGGACTAGCGGGGGAGCCAAACGAAACACAGATACGCAGTATTTT	CASSSPHRTSGGAKRNTDTQYF
TRBV6-2/TRBV6-3	TRBJ2-5	TRBD1	-	TGTGCCAGCAGTCGGTACTACGGGACAGACGACCAAGAGACCCAGTACTTC	CASSRYYGTDDQETQYF
TRBV15	TRBJ1-1	-	-	TGTGCCACCAGCAGAGTAGGGGGATGGACTGAAGCTTTCTTT	CATSRVGGWTEAFF